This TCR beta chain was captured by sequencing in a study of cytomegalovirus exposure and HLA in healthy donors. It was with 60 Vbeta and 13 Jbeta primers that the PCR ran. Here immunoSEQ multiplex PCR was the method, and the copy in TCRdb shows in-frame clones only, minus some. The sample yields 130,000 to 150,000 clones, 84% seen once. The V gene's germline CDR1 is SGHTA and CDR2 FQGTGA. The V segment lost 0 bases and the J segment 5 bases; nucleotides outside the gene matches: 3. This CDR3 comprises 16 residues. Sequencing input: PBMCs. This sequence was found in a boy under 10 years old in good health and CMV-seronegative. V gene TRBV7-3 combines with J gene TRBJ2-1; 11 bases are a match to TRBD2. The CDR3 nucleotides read TGTGCCAGCAGCTTAACCGGACTAGCGGGTAACAATGAGCAGTTCTTC. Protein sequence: CASSLTGLAGNNEQFF.